Included here is one T cell receptor (beta chain) sequence, with context. Germline CDR1 KGHSH, CDR2 LQKENI. Trimming pared 4 bases from V and 6 bases from J, leaving 22 bases between. CDR3 length: 17 residues. The sample comes from a study of blood T cell repertoires in COVID-19. Study-wide background: The United States, Italy and Spain provided the acute and convalescent COVID-19 samples. Sample material is recorded as cDNA or gDNA derived from T cells, B-cell-depleted T cells, or PBMCs.

The authors' processing: Amplification of reference gene primers was used by the study to estimate nucleated cell counts. Profiled with immunoSEQ multiplex PCR; TCRdb holds only in-frame clones, not every one. Clonal size and the V and J genes are those of that table, whereas D and trimming came from the DNA. The sample carries 310,000 or so clones, about 82% recorded once. The material sequenced was peripheral blood. The clonotype originates from a woman aged 45 to 65 with acute or convalescent COVID-19. This sequence joins TRBV18 and TRBJ1-5, with no clear D. The CDR3 nucleotides read TGTGCCAGCTCACTACTATCCCGGGAAGTCGTAGGTCAGCCCCAGCATTTT. Translation: CASSLLSREVVGQPQHF.